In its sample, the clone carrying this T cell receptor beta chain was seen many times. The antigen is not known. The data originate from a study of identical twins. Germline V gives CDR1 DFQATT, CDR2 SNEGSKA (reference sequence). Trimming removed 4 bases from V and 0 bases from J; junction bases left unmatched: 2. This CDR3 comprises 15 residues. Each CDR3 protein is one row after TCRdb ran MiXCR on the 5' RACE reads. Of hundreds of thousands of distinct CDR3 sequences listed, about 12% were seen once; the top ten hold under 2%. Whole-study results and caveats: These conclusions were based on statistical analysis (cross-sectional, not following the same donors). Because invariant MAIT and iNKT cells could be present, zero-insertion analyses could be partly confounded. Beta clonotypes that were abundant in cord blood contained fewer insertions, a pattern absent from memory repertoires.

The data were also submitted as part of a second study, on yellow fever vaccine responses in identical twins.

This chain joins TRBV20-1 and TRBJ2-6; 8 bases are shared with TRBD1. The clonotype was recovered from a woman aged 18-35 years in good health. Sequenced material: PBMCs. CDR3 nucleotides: TGCAGTGCTACCGGGACAGGCTCTGGGGCCAACGTCCTGACTTTC. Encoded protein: CSATGTGSGANVLTF.